This T cell receptor beta chain was retrieved from a study of graft-versus-host responses after intestinal transplantation. The repertoire was sequenced with immunoSEQ multiplex PCR; TCRdb's copy has only in-frame clones and lacks some. The table lists some 10,000 clones, roughly 90% of them singletons, with 3% to 4% in the top ten. Regarding time point: postoperative day 105 after intestinal transplantation (dayNNNN = postoperative day). Germline lookup yields CDR1 LNHDA and CDR2 SQIVND (reference sequence). CDR3 length: 16 amino acids. V lost 7 bases, J lost 0 bases, and 11 bases stayed unmatched. This chain uses TRBV19 with TRBJ2-7; 8 bases are a match to TRBD1. The TCR sequence derives from a human patient who received an intestinal transplant, so some T cells may come from the graft donor. The sample here was PBMCs, taken 105 days after intestinal transplantation. Here the CDR3 reads CASTTPDRVFSYEQYF. The CDR3 DNA reads as TGTGCCAGTACTACCCCGGACAGGGTTTTCTCCTACGAGCAGTACTTC.